Listed below are T cell receptor beta chains from one sample, sequenced in a study of T cell repertoires in cytomegalovirus infection. TCRdb reprocessed the reads via MiXCR and lists one record per CDR3 protein. In the table there are almost 550,000 distinct CDR3 sequences, 16% of which are singletons. Sequenced: CD8+ T cells from PBMCs. All receptors come from a human donor in good health (CMV status not recorded). Some clones in this sample may be carry-over from other donors' samples. Both conserved end residues are part of each CDR3. A D gene is named only where the DNA matches it firmly.

d_call	v_call	cdr3_aa
TRBD2	TRBV27	CASRGAAGGSSYEQYF
TRBD1	TRBV2	CASSEGTTGEEAFF
.	TRBV5-6	CASSLYSGENTEAFF
TRBD2	TRBV20-1	CSAATGLAGGYNEQFF
.	TRBV15	CATSRWEVGTDTQYF
.	TRBV7-9	CASSLGRGTAAEAFF
.	TRBV6-1	CASPELKTVIGTEAFF
.	TRBV28	CASSDHIRGLMFF
.	TRBV14	CASSRTRAIGRNTIYF
.	TRBV29-1	CSAPGRDNYNEQFF
.	TRBV20-1	CSAPPYSEAGNTYEQYF
TRBD1	TRBV7-3	CASSTGTANEAFF
.	TRBV27	CASSPERVQDTQYF
.	TRBV25-1	CASSEYGGAGYTF
TRBD2	TRBV10-3	CATEGLSNEQFF
TRBD2	TRBV20-1	CSASWDYLLDNEQFF
.	TRBV27	CASSLSTSGGTFNYGYTF
TRBD2	TRBV4-2	CASSQERVAGDTQYF
.	TRBV19	CASSIRGQPAGMQNIQYF
.	TRBV12-3/TRBV12-4	CASGRGGASYEQYF
.	TRBV7-9	CASSLGLLQNTEAFF
TRBD2	TRBV13	CASSPRTSSHEQYF
TRBD2	TRBV28	CASSLRLAAVYNEQFF
TRBD1	TRBV19	CASFDRASGRTGELFF
TRBD1	TRBV5-6	CASSTVTGEETQYF
.	TRBV12-3/TRBV12-4	CASSLVSGRPYSGNTIYF
.	TRBV9	CASSVAGGDGYTF
.	TRBV7-2	CASSLVLSSNYGYTF
TRBD1	TRBV7-6	CASSIWTGVNEQFF
.	TRBV10-3	CAISPELDSLSKNIQYF
.	TRBV7-3	CASSGGNEQFF
.	TRBV7-6	CASSLKGTGAMNTEAFF
TRBD2	TRBV19	CASRPFGGSTYNEQFF
TRBD1	TRBV5-1	CASSLGSGGVGTEAFF
TRBD2	TRBV5-1	CASSWNGGGAQDTQYF
TRBD2	TRBV4-1	CASSQHGAGGETQYF
.	TRBV28	CASSLRTVASTDTQYF
TRBD2	TRBV11-2	CASSSQKSGASTNTGELFF
.	TRBV9	CASSVEGSTQETQYF
TRBD2	TRBV7-8	CASSFFVAGEGDTQYF